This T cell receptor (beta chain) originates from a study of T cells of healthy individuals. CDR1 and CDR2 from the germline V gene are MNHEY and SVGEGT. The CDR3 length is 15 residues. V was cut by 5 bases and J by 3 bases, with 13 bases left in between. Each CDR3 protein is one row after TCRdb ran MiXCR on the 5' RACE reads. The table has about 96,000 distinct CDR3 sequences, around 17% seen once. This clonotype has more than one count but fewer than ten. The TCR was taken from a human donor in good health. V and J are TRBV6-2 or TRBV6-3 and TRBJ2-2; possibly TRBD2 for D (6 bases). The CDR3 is CASSHVRRDTGELFF. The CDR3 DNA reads TGTGCCAGCAGTCATGTTCGGAGGGACACCGGGGAGCTGTTTTTT.